Following are 31 T cell receptor beta chains from one sample sequenced in a study of blood T cell repertoires in COVID-19. Sequenced by immunoSEQ multiplex PCR; TCRdb stores in-frame clones only, minus some. The top ten clones hold over 4% of a sample with about 71,000 clones, approximately 90% of them seen once. Sequenced input: peripheral blood. These receptors all come from a young woman with acute or convalescent COVID-19.

The V and J genes are TRBV2 and TRBJ2-7; 7 positions agree with TRBD1. CDR1 is SNHLY and CDR2 is FYNNEI in the germline V gene. V was pared by 6 bases and J by 3 bases, with 8 bases of the junction left unmatched. This CDR3 spans 14 amino acids. Written as DNA, the CDR3 is TGTGCCAGCAGGGCGGACAGGCACAACTACGAGCAGTACTTC. Translating gives CASRADRHNYEQYF. The whole variable domain, remainder taken from reference TRBV2 and TRBJ2-7, is EPEVTQTPSHQVTQMGQEVILRCVPISNHLYFYWYRQILGQKVEFLVSFYNNEISEKSEIFDDQFSVERPDGSNFTLKIRSTKLEDSAMYFCASRADRHNYEQYFGPGTRLTVT.

The CDR3 protein is CATSRRGGFNEQFF. As DNA, the CDR3 is TGTGCCACCAGTCGCCGGGGGGGGTTCAATGAGCAGTTCTTC. This rearrangement joins TRBV24-1 to TRBJ2-1; 8 positions match TRBD2. The junction had 6 bases not matched to a gene; V was cut back by 6 bases and J by 6 bases. The CDR3 length is 14 residues. Germline V gene sequence: CDR1 KGHDR, CDR2 SFDVKD.

The rearrangement joins TRBV6-2 or TRBV6-3 to TRBJ1-4; 7 bases agree with TRBD1. In germline, CDR1 is MNHEY, CDR2 SVGEGT. V shed 0 bases and J 8 bases; nucleotides not matched to a gene: 6. There are 15 residues in the CDR3. CDR3 in DNA: TGTGCCAGCAGTTACTCAACACAGGGGAACGAAAAACTGTTTTTT. It is translated as CASSYSTQGNEKLFF.

The genes are TRBV6-2 or TRBV6-3 and TRBJ2-1, with TRBD2 matching over 15 bases. J lost 9 bases, V lost 5 bases, and 5 bases had no gene match. CDR1 MNHEY and CDR2 SVGEGT come from the germline V gene. This CDR3 has 15 amino acids. CDR3 protein: CASSEGLAGGREQFF. The CDR3, as DNA: TGTGCCAGCAGTGAGGGACTAGCGGGAGGTCGTGAGCAGTTCTTC.

The chain joins TRBV7-9 to TRBJ1-3; D possibly corresponds to TRBD1 (6 bases). The V gene lost 1 base and the J gene lost 2 bases, with 15 bases spanning the gap. CDR1 and CDR2 from the germline V gene are SEHNR and FQNEAQ (reference sequence). CDR3 length: 17 residues. CDR3: CASSLEQGLLPGNTIYF. CDR3 bases: TGTGCCAGCAGCTTAGAGCAGGGGTTACTACCTGGAAACACCATATATTTT.

The chain joins TRBV24-1 to TRBJ1-1; D is unresolved. The CDR3 is made up of 12 amino acids. Trimming removed 5 bases at V and 0 bases at J, with 3 bases between. The germline V gene has CDR1 KGHDR and CDR2 SFDVKD. In DNA form, the CDR3 reads TGTGCCACCAGTGTCATGAACACTGAAGCTTTCTTT. Amino acids: CATSVMNTEAFF.

The chain combines TRBV4-3 with TRBJ2-7; weak D call: TRBD1 (6 bases). CDR3 size: 15 residues. Trimming cost V 1 base and J 4 bases, with 14 bases left between them. Germline-derived CDR1 and CDR2 are LGHNA and YSLEER. The CDR3 DNA is TGCGCCAGCAGCCAAGTTATGGGGGCAAGTTACGAGCAGTACTTC. Its translation: CASSQVMGASYEQYF.

On this clone: The same CDR3 arises from other DNA sequences in this sample as well. The V and J genes are TRBV5-1 and TRBJ1-6; a weak D match, TRBD1 (5 bases). Germline assignment: CDR1 SGHRS and CDR2 YFSETQ. V was pared by 1 base and J by 7 bases, with 9 bases between. This CDR3 spans 14 amino acids. CDR3 protein: CASSLLGGNSPLHF. The CDR3 nucleotides are TGCGCCAGCAGCTTGCTGGGGGGGAATTCACCCCTCCACTTT.

V and J are TRBV9 and TRBJ1-6; D is uncertain. CDR1 is SGDLS and CDR2 is YYNGEE in the germline V gene. Trimming took off 0 bases at V and 9 bases at J, with 7 bases between the two ends. This CDR3 spans 13 amino acids. Here the CDR3 reads CASSVDFSSPLHF. The CDR3 DNA follows: TGTGCCAGCAGCGTAGATTTCAGTTCACCCCTCCACTTT.

This clone was seen just once. This chain uses TRBV6-2 or TRBV6-3 with TRBJ2-1; 13 bases are shared with TRBD2. With 5 bases clipped from V and 7 bases from J, the junction kept 8 bases outside the gene matches. This CDR3 contains 16 residues. CDR1 and CDR2 from the germline V gene are MNHEY and SVGEGT. CDR3 nucleotides: TGTGCCAGCAGTGACGTAGGACTAGCGGGGGTTAATGAGCAGTTCTTC. Its protein is CASSDVGLAGVNEQFF.

The chain links TRBV7-2 to TRBJ1-3; possibly TRBD1 for D (6 bases). CDR3 length: 14 residues. The V and J ends lost 5 bases and 0 bases respectively, with 8 bases between them. CDR1 and CDR2 (germline): SGHTA, FQGNSA. CDR3 region: CASSEQGSGNTIYF. The CDR3 DNA follows: TGTGCCAGCAGCGAACAGGGCTCTGGAAACACCATATATTTT.

In regard to this clone: At the DNA level, this CDR3 is encoded by other sequences in the same sample as well. The chain links TRBV27 to TRBJ1-2; the D gene is possibly TRBD1 (5 bases). With 2 bases removed from V and 2 bases from J, the gap between germline ends came to 6 bases. The germline gives CDR1 MNHEY, CDR2 SMNVEV (reference sequence). The CDR3 length is 13 residues. CDR3 coding DNA: TGTGCCAGCAGTTTACGGGGGAACTATGGCTACACCTTC. It translates to CASSLRGNYGYTF.

The J gene is TRBJ1-2, the V gene TRBV12-3 or TRBV12-4; 7 bases match TRBD1. The ends lost 5 bases at V and 5 bases at J; junction bases unmatched: 5. The CDR3 is made up of 13 amino acids. The CDR3 is CASSPTTGYGYTF. The DNA of the CDR3 is TGTGCCAGCAGTCCGACGACAGGGTATGGCTACACCTTC.

This chain connects TRBV18 to TRBJ2-1; the match to TRBD1 covers 9 bases. With 5 bases clipped from V and 5 bases from J, the junction kept 10 bases outside the gene matches. Germline loops: CDR1 KGHSH, CDR2 LQKENI. This CDR3 comprises 16 residues. CDR3 nucleotide sequence: TGTGCCAGCTCAATAAAGCTACAGGGGGCCCACAATGAGCAGTTCTTC. This encodes CASSIKLQGAHNEQFF.

The CDR3 sequence is CASSYPDPTRFGTQYF. CDR3 coding DNA: TGTGCCAGCAGTTACCCCGACCCGACTCGGTTCGGGACCCAGTACTTC. The rearrangement joins TRBV6-5 to TRBJ2-5; no clear D gene. The germline V gene encodes CDR1 MNHEY and CDR2 SVGAGI. Trimming stripped 2 bases from V and 7 bases from J, with 20 bases between. The CDR3 consists of 16 residues.

The chain couples TRBV7-8 to TRBJ2-2; D perhaps matches TRBD2 (6 bases). The CDR3 totals 14 residues. Looked up from germline, CDR1 is SGHVS and CDR2 is FQNEAQ. V lost 3 bases and J lost 1, with 6 bases in between. The CDR3 DNA sequence: TGTGCCAGCAGCTTCGGGGGGAACACCGGGGAGCTGTTTTTT. Amino acids: CASSFGGNTGELFF.

The chain uses TRBV7-9 and TRBJ2-1; 8 nucleotides line up with TRBD1. Germline V CDR1 and CDR2: SEHNR, FQNEAQ (reference sequence). V dropped 6 bases and J dropped 1; count of bases not matched to a gene: 8. CDR3 length: 16 residues. The CDR3 bases are TGTGCCAGCAGGAGTATCAGGGGGCCGTCCTACAATGAGCAGTTCTTC. This translates into CASRSIRGPSYNEQFF. Full variable domain (remainder filled in from reference TRBV7-9 and TRBJ2-1): DTGVSQNPRHKITKRGQNVTFRCDPISEHNRLYWYRQTLGQGPEFLTYFQNEAQLEKSRLLSDRFSAERPKGSFSTLEIQRTEQGDSAMYLCASRSIRGPSYNEQFFGPGTRLTVL.

The chain is built from TRBV14 and TRBJ1-2; D ambiguous. The CDR3 sequence is 15 residues long. Germline lookup yields CDR1 SGHDN and CDR2 FVKESK. V was clipped by 4 bases and J by 0 bases, with 12 bases between them. The CDR3 bases are TGTGCCAGCAGCCCCGATGATCGCGCTAACTATGGCTACACCTTC. This codes for CASSPDDRANYGYTF.

The rearrangement links TRBV19 to TRBJ2-1, with TRBD1 as a possible D gene (6 bases). The V gene's germline CDR1 is LNHDA and CDR2 SQIVND (reference sequence). Deletions cut 3 bases from V and 4 bases from J, with 13 bases between. This CDR3 is 15 amino acids long. CDR3 DNA sequence: TGTGCCAGTAGTATTCAAGGACAGATATACAATGAGCAGTTCTTC. Residues: CASSIQGQIYNEQFF.

In its sample, this clone was seen once. The chain employs TRBV29-1 and TRBJ2-1; 11 bases align to TRBD2. The germline CDR1 and CDR2 sequences are SQVTM and ANQGSEA. This CDR3 region has 15 residues. V dropped 1 base and J dropped 7; count of bases not matched to a gene: 6. The CDR3 is CSVEVSGGAKNEQFF. The CDR3 DNA reads as TGCAGCGTTGAAGTTAGCGGGGGGGCTAAGAATGAGCAGTTCTTC.

This clone has only one observation. The rearrangement joins TRBV11-2 to TRBJ2-5; unclear D gene. Germline lookup yields CDR1 SGHAT and CDR2 FQNNGV. Trimming shortened V by 3 bases and J by 1 base, and 9 bases separated the two germline ends. This CDR3 comprises 14 residues. The chain's CDR3 is CASSFGEFQETQYF. The CDR3 DNA reads TGTGCCAGCAGCTTCGGTGAGTTCCAAGAGACCCAGTACTTC.

The chain is built from TRBV12-3 or TRBV12-4 and TRBJ1-2; D is undetermined. The V end was cut by 3 bases, the J end by 5 bases, with 7 bases between. The CDR3 extends over 12 amino acids. This CDR3 is CASSFGEYGYTF. The CDR3, as DNA: TGTGCCAGCAGTTTCGGGGAGTATGGCTACACCTTC.

The CDR3: CASSDRGEAFF. The DNA of the CDR3 is TGTGCCAGCAGTGACAGGGGCGAGGCTTTCTTT. The chain uses TRBV6-2 or TRBV6-3 and TRBJ1-1, with 8 bases lining up with TRBD1. Looked up from germline, CDR1 is MNHEY and CDR2 is SVGEGT. V dropped 5 bases and J dropped 11; count of bases not matched to a gene: 4. The CDR3 is made up of 11 amino acids.

The V call is TRBV2, the J call TRBJ2-7; possible D gene TRBD1, 6 bases. CDR1 and CDR2 (germline): SNHLY, FYNNEI. V was trimmed by 4 bases and J by 0 bases, leaving 16 bases between them. CDR3 length: 16 residues. CDR3: CASSVRGQRSSYEQYF. As DNA, the CDR3 is TGTGCCAGCAGTGTGAGAGGACAGCGGAGCTCCTACGAGCAGTACTTC.

The chain couples TRBV29-1 to TRBJ1-1; D ambiguous. Germline V gene sequence: CDR1 SQVTM, CDR2 ANQGSEA. V lost 4 bases and J 3 bases, leaving 15 bases between the germline ends. The CDR3 consists of 14 residues. CDR3 nucleotides: TGCAGCGTTGTTTTGGGTGGTCGGGACACTGAAGCTTTCTTT. Translating it yields CSVVLGGRDTEAFF.

V and J are TRBV6-5 and TRBJ2-1, with 9 bases that match TRBD1. Germline V CDR1 and CDR2: MNHEY, SVGAGI. The CDR3 extends over 15 amino acids. With 4 bases clipped from V and 8 bases from J, the junction kept 9 bases outside the gene matches. The CDR3 DNA sequence: TGTGCCAGCAGTTCCTCCGGGACAGGGTTTTATGAGCAGTTCTTC. Its translation: CASSSSGTGFYEQFF.

Here the CDR3 reads CASSYSGHSNEKLFF. The CDR3 nucleotides read TGTGCCAGCAGTTACTCTGGGCATAGTAATGAAAAACTGTTTTTT. The gene calls are TRBV6-5 and TRBJ1-4; D remains ambiguous. This CDR3 spans 15 amino acids. The V gene's germline CDR1 is MNHEY and CDR2 SVGAGI. V was shortened by 0 bases and J by 4 bases, with 9 bases between the two germline ends.

J is TRBJ2-7 and V is TRBV7-2; D is undetermined. The germline CDR1 and CDR2 sequences are SGHTA and FQGNSA. Trimming took off 2 bases at V and 2 bases at J, with 7 bases between the two ends. CDR3 length: 13 amino acids. CDR3 protein: CASSLRGAYEQYF. DNA of the CDR3: TGTGCCAGCAGCTTACGTGGAGCCTACGAGCAGTACTTC.

The V call is TRBV11-2, the J call TRBJ2-7, with a weak D call TRBD1 (6 bases). Germline-derived CDR1 and CDR2 are SGHAT and FQNNGV. The CDR3 spans 14 residues. Trimming stripped 2 bases from V and 0 bases from J, with 8 bases between. CDR3 DNA: TGTGCCAGCAGCTTATGGACAGTCTCCTACGAGCAGTACTTC. Protein product: CASSLWTVSYEQYF. Combining the CDR3 with reference TRBV11-2 and TRBJ2-7 gives the whole variable domain EAGVAQSPRYKIIEKRQSVAFWCNPISGHATLYWYQQILGQGPKLLIQFQNNGVVDDSQLPKDRFSAERLKGVDSTLKIQPAKLEDSAVYLCASSLWTVSYEQYFGPGTRLTVT.

The CDR3 DNA follows: TGTGCCAGCAGCGTACAGGGGGCGACGGTTGGCTACACCTTC. This gives the protein CASSVQGATVGYTF. The V gene is TRBV7-2, the J gene TRBJ1-2; 9 positions match TRBD1. The germline gives CDR1 SGHTA, CDR2 FQGNSA. V was clipped by 5 bases and J by 7 bases; unmatched bases: 8. This CDR3 region has 14 residues.

CDR3 DNA: TGTGCCAGCAGTTACTGCGACAGGGGGCTTGGCTACACCTTC. This gives the protein CASSYCDRGLGYTF. The rearrangement uses TRBV6-8 and TRBJ1-2; 10 nucleotides agree with TRBD1. Trimming took 1 base from V and 7 from J; bases not matched to a gene: 3. Per germline, CDR1 MNHGY and CDR2 SAAAGT. The CDR3 is 14 residues long.